This T cell receptor (beta chain) stems from a study of blood T cell repertoires in COVID-19. Across the study: In each case, the material was cDNA or gDNA derived from T cells, B-cell-depleted T cells, or PBMCs.

CDR1 LGHDT and CDR2 YNNKEL come from the germline V gene (reference sequence). The CDR3 consists of 13 residues. V lost 2 bases and J 0 bases, leaving 4 bases between the germline ends. How the authors handled the data: Using reference gene primer amplification, nucleated cell counts were estimated. Clones were read by immunoSEQ multiplex PCR, and TCRdb kept only the in-frame ones, dropping some. V, J and clone size derive from that table, while D and trimming were established from the DNA sequence. Here the sample spans about 270,000 clones, roughly 85% being singletons. Comments on this clone: This may come from a read error, since a much larger clone is one base off.

This chain joins TRBV3-1 (or the pseudogene TRBV3-2) and TRBJ1-1; D remains unclear. Sequencing used PBMCs or T cells enriched from blood (not recorded which). The sequence was collected from a woman aged 50 to 60 with acute COVID-19. The CDR3 protein is CASSQSLNTEAFF. CDR3 nucleotide sequence: TGTGCCAGCAGCCAAAGCTTGAACACTGAAGCTTTCTTT.